The source of this TCR beta chain is a study of beta chain features in type 1 diabetes. Each of the CD4+ naive, central memory, regulatory and stem cell-like memory populations was sorted via CD45RO/CCR7/CD25/CD127/CD95/CD27. This clone was counted between two and nine times. Every isolated RNA sample was fully reverse transcribed, so sequencing captured expressed TCRB transcripts. Clones were sequenced by immunoSEQ multiplex PCR, and TCRdb holds only the in-frame ones, with some missing. The data show some 410,000 clones, with around 14% seen just once and roughly 0.035% held by the top ten. Trimming stripped 1 base from V and 0 bases from J, with 6 bases between. This CDR3 region has 13 residues. Germline V lookup: CDR1 SQVTM, CDR2 ANQGSEA.

The clonotype comes from a man aged 25-40 years in good health. The gene calls are TRBV29-1 and TRBJ1-1, with D unresolved. The sequenced sample consisted of naive CD4+ T cells from blood. CDR3 sequence: CSVEASLNTEAFF. DNA for the CDR3: TGCAGCGTTGAAGCCAGTCTGAACACTGAAGCTTTCTTT.